The 7 T cell receptor beta chains in this list originate from one sample, sequenced in a study of T cells in Graves' hyperthyroidism and ophthalmopathy. From RNA transcripts, TCR beta CDR3 regions were amplified. TCR CDR3 regions were first amplified by RT-PCR with HTBI primers. Each CDR3 protein gets one entry after TCRdb re-called the multiplex PCR reads with MiXCR. The sample consists of around 600,000 distinct CDR3 sequences, around 15% of them appearing once. The sample consisted of blood. The receptors come from a woman in her forties or fifties with Graves' ophthalmopathy.

The table lists this clonotype with a few counts. Being one base from a much bigger clone, this may be a read error. The chain couples TRBV28 to TRBJ2-7; 7 nucleotides match TRBD1. Germline values: CDR1 MDHEN, CDR2 SYDVKM. The CDR3 extends over 14 amino acids. The CDR3 DNA sequence: TGTGCCAGCAGGGGGATCAGGGGGACCTACGGGCAGTACTTC. Translated, it gives CASRGIRGTYGQYF.

This clonotype was seen at least ten times. V and J are TRBV6-2 or TRBV6-3 and TRBJ2-6; unclear D gene. The V gene lost 2 bases and the J gene lost 1 base, with 15 bases spanning the gap. The germline V gene has CDR1 MNHEY and CDR2 SVGEGT. The CDR3 extends over 18 amino acids. Written as DNA, the CDR3 is TGTGCCAGCAGTTACGATGGGGTTCCATATTCTGGGGCCAACGTCCTGACTTTC. Residues: CASSYDGVPYSGANVLTF.

The V and J genes are TRBV20-1 and TRBJ2-1; the match to TRBD1 covers 7 bases. CDR3 length: 11 residues. Germline loops: CDR1 DFQATT, CDR2 SNEGSKA (reference sequence). V was clipped by 5 bases and J by 9 bases; unmatched bases: 4. The CDR3 here is CSAYPGGEQFF. CDR3 DNA sequence: TGCAGTGCTTACCCAGGGGGTGAGCAGTTCTTC.

This clonotype has at least ten counts. The chain carries TRBV28 and TRBJ2-2, with 11 bases fitting TRBD2. Germline lookup yields CDR1 MDHEN and CDR2 SYDVKM. The ends lost 8 bases at V and 3 bases at J; junction bases unmatched: 5. The CDR3 sequence is 15 residues long. CDR3 amino acids: CASQGTSGYTGELFF. CDR3 nucleotides: TGTGCCAGCCAAGGGACTAGCGGTTACACCGGGGAGCTGTTTTTT.

The chain combines TRBV18 with TRBJ1-1; possibly TRBD1 for D (6 bases). V shed 6 bases and J shed 1 base, with 15 bases lying between them. The CDR3 covers 15 residues. The germline V gene encodes CDR1 KGHSH and CDR2 LQKENI. The CDR3: CASSRLGGSNTEAFF. The CDR3 coding sequence is TGTGCCAGCTCGCGTCTGGGGGGCTCGAACACTGAAGCTTTCTTT.

CDR3 nucleotide sequence: TGTGCCAGTAGTACAGAGACAAGAATAAACTCTGGAAACACCATATATTTT. Its translation is CASSTETRINSGNTIYF. The rearrangement links TRBV19 to TRBJ1-3; D unclear. This CDR3 is built from 17 residues. Germline V gives CDR1 LNHDA, CDR2 SQIVND (reference sequence). With 4 bases removed from V and 0 bases from J, the gap between germline ends came to 16 bases.

J is TRBJ1-1 and V is TRBV28; 7 nucleotides line up with TRBD1. Per the germline V gene, CDR1 is MDHEN and CDR2 is SYDVKM. Trimming took 8 bases from V and 9 from J; bases not matched to a gene: 9. The CDR3 is 12 amino acids. The CDR3 sequence is CASVRSTGKAFF. The CDR3 DNA reads TGTGCCAGCGTGAGGTCGACAGGGAAAGCTTTCTTT.